Presented here are 20 T cell receptor beta chains from one specimen sequenced in a study of type 1 regulatory T cells. TCRdb analysed the reads with MiXCR anew, one entry per CDR3 protein. The data contain around 88,000 distinct CDR3 sequences, roughly 30% of them singletons. The sample consisted of CD4+ T cells, either the whole sample or a sorted fraction (not recorded which). These receptors originate from a human donor in good health.

This clonotype was observed a few times. The chain has TRBV29-1 and TRBJ1-1, with D possibly matching TRBD1 (5 bases). CDR1 and CDR2 from the germline V gene are SQVTM and ANQGSEA. The CDR3 totals 13 residues. With 4 bases removed from V and 5 bases from J, the gap between germline ends came to 14 bases. The CDR3 DNA reads as TGCAGCGTTGGCCAGGGATTTTCAACTGAAGCTTTCTTT. The encoded protein is CSVGQGFSTEAFF. The full variable domain, in which reference TRBV29-1 and TRBJ1-1 provide the parts outside the CDR3, is SAVISQKPSRDICQRGTSLTIQCQVDSQVTMMFWYRQQPGQSLTLIATANQGSEATYESGFVIDKFPISRPNLTFSTLTVSNMSPEDSSIYLCSVGQGFSTEAFFGQGTRLTVV.

V gene TRBV6-6 combines with J gene TRBJ1-1; 11 bases map to TRBD1. CDR3 length: 13 amino acids. The junction had 2 bases not matched to a gene; V was cut back by 6 bases and J by 5 bases. Germline V CDR1 and CDR2: MNHNY, SVGAGI (reference sequence). CDR3: CASRDRGLTEAFF. DNA of the CDR3: TGTGCCAGCAGGGACAGGGGGCTTACTGAAGCTTTCTTT.

V is TRBV7-9 and J is TRBJ2-1, with 10 bases that match TRBD2. Germline CDR1 is SEHNR and CDR2 is FQNEAQ (reference sequence). The CDR3 has 15 residues. Trimming cost V 1 base and J 8 bases; bases outside gene matches: 5. DNA for the CDR3: TGTGCCAGCAGCTTAGATAGCGGGAGGCAGGATGAGCAGTTCTTC. The encoded protein is CASSLDSGRQDEQFF.

The chain has TRBV4-1 and TRBJ2-1; weak D call: TRBD1 (6 bases). CDR1 is MGHRA, CDR2 YSYEKL, per germline. The CDR3 sequence is 16 residues long. Deletions cut 1 base from V and 4 bases from J, with 14 bases between. CDR3 sequence: CASSQVDQGSYNEQFF. CDR3 in DNA: TGCGCCAGCAGCCAAGTTGATCAGGGGTCGTACAATGAGCAGTTCTTC.

V usage is TRBV6-1 and J usage is TRBJ2-1, with D perhaps matching TRBD1 (6 bases). V gave up 2 bases and J gave up 1 base, with 15 bases separating them. This CDR3 contains 17 residues. Germline assignment: CDR1 MNHNS and CDR2 SASEGT. CDR3 nucleotide sequence: TGTGCCAGCAGTGAATTCGGACTGGGGGCGTCCTACAATGAGCAGTTCTTC. It is translated as CASSEFGLGASYNEQFF.

J is TRBJ2-6 and V is TRBV5-5; D gene uncertain. Germline CDR1 SGHKS, CDR2 YYEKEE (reference sequence). The V and J ends lost 1 base and 3 bases respectively, with 2 bases between them. The CDR3 is 13 residues long. The CDR3 DNA reads TGTGCCAGCAGCTTGTTTGGGGCCAACGTCCTGACTTTC. This codes for CASSLFGANVLTF.

This clonotype was counted between two and nine times. This sequence joins TRBV20-1 and TRBJ1-5; TRBD1 aligns across 11 bases. Germline V gene data show CDR1 as DFQATT and CDR2 as SNEGSKA (reference sequence). The CDR3 is 15 residues long. V shed 1 base, J shed 6 bases, and the junction held 5 bases outside the gene matches. CDR3 protein: CSARAPGQGGQPQHF. The CDR3, as DNA: TGCAGTGCTAGAGCCCCGGGACAGGGGGGTCAGCCCCAGCATTTT.

V and J are TRBV18 and TRBJ1-1; no definite D call. There are 14 residues in the CDR3. The germline gives CDR1 KGHSH, CDR2 LQKENI. V shed 6 bases and J shed 0 bases, with 11 bases lying between them. DNA of the CDR3: TGTGCCAGCTCCCGAGAGGCGCTGAACACTGAAGCTTTCTTT. Translating it yields CASSREALNTEAFF.

This clonotype has a single count. The chain is built from TRBV9 and TRBJ2-1, with 12 nucleotides matching TRBD2. Losses at the gene ends were 0 bases for V and 3 bases for J; bases not matched to a gene: 4. This CDR3 comprises 17 residues. Germline V lookup: CDR1 SGDLS, CDR2 YYNGEE. The CDR3 reads CASSVGTSGAYYNEQFF. CDR3 DNA sequence: TGTGCCAGCAGCGTAGGGACTAGCGGGGCCTACTACAATGAGCAGTTCTTC.

This chain links TRBV3-2 with TRBJ2-3. TRBV3-2 is flagged as a pseudogene. The CDR3 has 12 amino acids. The CDR3 loop is CASSQDSNTQYF. The CDR3 bases are TGTGCCAGCAGCCAAGATTCGAATACGCAGTATTTT.

The chain joins TRBV11-1 to TRBJ2-1; D may be TRBD1 or TRBD2 (5 bases each). V lost 10 bases to trimming and J lost 0 bases, with 16 bases between them. CDR1 is SGHAT, CDR2 FQDESV, per germline (reference sequence). This CDR3 comprises 15 residues. CDR3 region: CATATGTYSYNEQFF. CDR3 nucleotides: TGTGCCACCGCTACCGGGACCTACTCCTACAATGAGCAGTTCTTC.

This clonotype was seen more than once but under ten times. In DNA form, the CDR3 reads TGTGCCTGGAGCCCCCCTAGGACCAGCAATCAGCCCCAGCATTTT. Translation gives CAWSPPRTSNQPQHF. The rearrangement uses TRBV30 and TRBJ1-5, with D unclear. CDR1 is GTSNPN and CDR2 is SVGIG in the germline V gene (reference sequence). Trimming removed 3 bases from V and 1 base from J, with 13 bases in between. The CDR3 consists of 15 residues.

V is TRBV28 and J is TRBJ2-7; no definite D call. CDR1 is MDHEN, CDR2 SYDVKM, per germline. Between the trimmed V and J ends, which lost 6 bases and 7 bases, there was a span of 10 bases. The CDR3 is 11 residues long. The chain's CDR3 is CASRLTEEQYF. CDR3 nucleotide sequence: TGTGCCAGCAGACTGACTGAGGAGCAGTACTTC.

This clonotype was counted between two and nine times. The chain joins TRBV24-1 to TRBJ1-5; 10 bases fit TRBD1. Germline CDR1 is KGHDR and CDR2 is SFDVKD. V shed 7 bases and J 4 bases; nucleotides not matched to a gene: 3. The CDR3 runs to 14 residues. The CDR3 nucleotides read TGTGCCACCAGAGGGACAGGGGAGAATCAGCCCCAGCATTTT. It translates to CATRGTGENQPQHF.

This clonotype was counted between two and nine times. V gene TRBV15 combines with J gene TRBJ2-5; D tentatively reads TRBD1 or TRBD2 (5 bases each). Germline CDR1 and CDR2: LNHNV and YYDKDF (reference sequence). Trimming cost V 2 bases and J 4 bases, with 14 bases left between them. The CDR3 has 15 residues. DNA for the CDR3: TGTGCCACCAGCAGAATTCCCGCAGGGAGAGAGACCCAGTACTTC. It specifies CATSRIPAGRETQYF.

This clonotype was seen only a few times. The chain recombines TRBV12-3 or TRBV12-4 with TRBJ2-1; 9 nucleotides agree with TRBD2. The junction had 18 bases not matched to a gene; V was cut back by 2 bases and J by 10 bases. This CDR3 contains 18 residues. In nucleotides, the CDR3 is TGTGCCAGCAGTTTACTGGGGGCTGCGGGAGGGACGACGTCAGAGCAGTTCTTC. It codes for CASSLLGAAGGTTSEQFF.

The CDR3 loop is CASSQRTGRAETQYF. As DNA, the CDR3 is TGCGCCAGCAGCCAACGGACAGGCCGAGCGGAGACCCAGTACTTC. V and J are TRBV5-1 and TRBJ2-5, with 7 positions matching TRBD1. CDR1 and CDR2 from the germline V gene are SGHRS and YFSETQ. The CDR3 length is 15 residues. J gave up 5 bases and V 4 bases, and 11 bases lay outside the gene matches.

This chain connects TRBV10-3 to TRBJ2-2; tentative D call: TRBD1 (6 bases). Deletions cut 0 bases from V and 1 base from J, with 9 bases between. CDR3 size: 16 residues. In germline, CDR1 is ENHRY, CDR2 SYGVKD. The chain's CDR3 is CAISESGTQNTGELFF. CDR3 coding DNA: TGTGCCATCAGTGAGTCGGGGACACAGAACACCGGGGAGCTGTTTTTT.

The chain combines TRBV5-1 with TRBJ2-7; D is unresolved. The V end was cut by 4 bases, the J end by 0 bases, with 14 bases between. The CDR3 loop spans 15 amino acids. In germline, CDR1 is SGHRS, CDR2 YFSETQ. DNA for the CDR3: TGCGCCAGCAGCAGAGCAACTTTGAGCTCCTACGAGCAGTACTTC. This translates into CASSRATLSSYEQYF.

The sample holds a few counts of this clonotype. The V gene is TRBV3-1, the J gene TRBJ2-4, with D unresolved. The CDR3 contains 13 residues. Trimming cost V 0 bases and J 3 bases, with 3 bases left between them. The germline gives CDR1 LGHDT, CDR2 YNNKEL (reference sequence). CDR3 sequence: CASSQDSKNIQYF. The CDR3 DNA sequence: TGTGCCAGCAGCCAAGATAGCAAAAACATTCAGTACTTC. The full variable domain, in which reference TRBV3-1 and TRBJ2-4 provide the parts outside the CDR3, is DTAVSQTPKYLVTQMGNDKSIKCEQNLGHDTMYWYKQDSKKFLKIMFSYNNKELIINETVPNRFSPKSPDKAHLNLHINSLELGDSAVYFCASSQDSKNIQYFGAGTRLSVL.